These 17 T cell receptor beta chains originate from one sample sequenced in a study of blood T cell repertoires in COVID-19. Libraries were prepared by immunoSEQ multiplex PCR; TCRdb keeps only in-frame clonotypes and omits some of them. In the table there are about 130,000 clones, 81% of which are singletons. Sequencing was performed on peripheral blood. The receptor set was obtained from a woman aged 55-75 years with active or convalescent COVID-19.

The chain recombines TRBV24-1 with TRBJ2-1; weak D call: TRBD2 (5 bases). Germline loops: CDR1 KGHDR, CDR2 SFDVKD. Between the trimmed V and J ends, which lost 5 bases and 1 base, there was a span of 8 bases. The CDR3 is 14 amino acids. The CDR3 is CATSAAGSYNEQFF. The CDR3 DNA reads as TGTGCCACCAGTGCGGCGGGTTCCTACAATGAGCAGTTCTTC.

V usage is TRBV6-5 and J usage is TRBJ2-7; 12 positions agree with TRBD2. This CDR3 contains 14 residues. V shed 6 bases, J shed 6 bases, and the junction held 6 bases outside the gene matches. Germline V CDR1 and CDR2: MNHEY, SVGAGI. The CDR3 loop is CASSRLAGEGEQYF. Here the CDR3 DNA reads TGTGCCAGCAGCCGACTAGCGGGAGAAGGCGAGCAGTACTTC.

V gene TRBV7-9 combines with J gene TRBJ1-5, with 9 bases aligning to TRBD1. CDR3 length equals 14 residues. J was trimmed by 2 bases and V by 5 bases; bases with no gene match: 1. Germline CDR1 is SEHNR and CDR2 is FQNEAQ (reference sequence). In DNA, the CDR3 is TGTGCCAGCAGCGACAGGGGGGGCAATCAGCCCCAGCATTTT. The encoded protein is CASSDRGGNQPQHF. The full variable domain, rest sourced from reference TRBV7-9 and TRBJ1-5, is DTGVSQNPRHKITKRGQNVTFRCDPISEHNRLYWYRQTLGQGPEFLTYFQNEAQLEKSRLLSDRFSAERPKGSFSTLEIQRTEQGDSAMYLCASSDRGGNQPQHFGDGTRLSIL.

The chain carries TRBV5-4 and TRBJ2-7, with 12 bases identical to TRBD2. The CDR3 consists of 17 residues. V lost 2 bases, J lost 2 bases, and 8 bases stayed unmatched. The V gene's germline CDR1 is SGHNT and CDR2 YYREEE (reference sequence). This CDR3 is CASSLDPSGRGAYEQYF. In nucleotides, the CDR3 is TGTGCCAGCAGCTTAGACCCTAGCGGGAGGGGCGCCTACGAGCAGTACTTC.

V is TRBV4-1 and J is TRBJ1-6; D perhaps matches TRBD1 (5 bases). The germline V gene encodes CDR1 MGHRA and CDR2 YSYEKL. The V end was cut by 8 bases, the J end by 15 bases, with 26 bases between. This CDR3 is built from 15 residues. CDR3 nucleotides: TGCGCCAGCTCGAACCGGGACGGGGGAAGTTTGCACCTCCACTTT. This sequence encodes CASSNRDGGSLHLHF.

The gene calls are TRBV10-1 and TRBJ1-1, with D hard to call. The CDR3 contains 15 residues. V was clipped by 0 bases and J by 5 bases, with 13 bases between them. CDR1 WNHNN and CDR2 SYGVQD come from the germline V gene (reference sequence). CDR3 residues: CASSESRGVGTEAFF. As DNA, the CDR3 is TGCGCCAGCAGTGAGTCCCGCGGGGTGGGGACTGAAGCTTTCTTT.

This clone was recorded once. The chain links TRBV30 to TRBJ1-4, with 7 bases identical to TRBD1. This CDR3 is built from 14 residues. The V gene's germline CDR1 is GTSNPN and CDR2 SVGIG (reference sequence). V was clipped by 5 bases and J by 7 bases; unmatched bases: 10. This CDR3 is CAWRRQGIPEKLFF. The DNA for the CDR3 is TGTGCCTGGCGCAGACAGGGAATCCCTGAAAAACTGTTTTTT. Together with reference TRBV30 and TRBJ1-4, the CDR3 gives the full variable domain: SQTIHQWPATLVQPVGSPLSLECTVEGTSNPNLYWYRQAAGRGLQLLFYSVGIGQISSEVPQNLSASRPQDRQFILSSKKLLLSDSGFYLCAWRRQGIPEKLFFGSGTQLSVL.

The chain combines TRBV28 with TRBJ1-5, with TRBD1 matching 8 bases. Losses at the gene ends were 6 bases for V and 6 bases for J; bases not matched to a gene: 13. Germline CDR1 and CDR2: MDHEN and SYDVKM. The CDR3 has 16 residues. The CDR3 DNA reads TGTGCCAGCAGGGCCCGGGGGCAGGGGGCGGTTCAGCCCCAGCATTTT. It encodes CASRARGQGAVQPQHF.

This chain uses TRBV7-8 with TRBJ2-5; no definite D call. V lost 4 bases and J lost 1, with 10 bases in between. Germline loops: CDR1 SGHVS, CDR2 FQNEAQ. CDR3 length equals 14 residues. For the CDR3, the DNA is TGTGCCAGCAGCTACCGCGATCCCCAAGAGACCCAGTACTTC. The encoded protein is CASSYRDPQETQYF.

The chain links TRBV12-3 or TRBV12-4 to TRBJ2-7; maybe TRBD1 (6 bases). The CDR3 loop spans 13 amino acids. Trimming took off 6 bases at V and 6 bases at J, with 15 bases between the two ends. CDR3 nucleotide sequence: TGTGCCAGCAGCCGTCAACAGGGCTCCGAGCAGTACGTC. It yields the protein CASSRQQGSEQYV.

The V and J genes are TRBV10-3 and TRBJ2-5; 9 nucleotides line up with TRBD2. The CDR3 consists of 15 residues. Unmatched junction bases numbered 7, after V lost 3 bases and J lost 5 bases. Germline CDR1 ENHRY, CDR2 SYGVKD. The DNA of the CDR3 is TGTGCCATCAGTGACGGCGGGGGGGCCGGTGAGACCCAGTACTTC. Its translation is CAISDGGGAGETQYF.

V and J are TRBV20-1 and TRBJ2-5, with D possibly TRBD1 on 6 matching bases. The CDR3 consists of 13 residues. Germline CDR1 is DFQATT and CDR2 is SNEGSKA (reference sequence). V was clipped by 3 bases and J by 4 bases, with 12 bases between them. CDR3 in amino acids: CSASGETGETQYF. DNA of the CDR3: TGCAGTGCTAGTGGGGAGACAGGAGAGACCCAGTACTTC.

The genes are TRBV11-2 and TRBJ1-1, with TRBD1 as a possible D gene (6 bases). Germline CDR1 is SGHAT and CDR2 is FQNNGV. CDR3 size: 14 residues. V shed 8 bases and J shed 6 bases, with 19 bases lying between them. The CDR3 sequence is CASSLFGTSPEAFF. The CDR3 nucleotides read TGTGCCAGCTCCCTGTTTGGGACATCGCCTGAAGCTTTCTTT.

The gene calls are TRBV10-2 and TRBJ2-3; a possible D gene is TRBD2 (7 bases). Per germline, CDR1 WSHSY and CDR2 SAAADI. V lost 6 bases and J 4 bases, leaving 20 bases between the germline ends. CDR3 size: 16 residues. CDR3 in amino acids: CASSPRRGGSSDTQYF. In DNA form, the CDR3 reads TGCGCCAGCAGCCCCCGGAGGGGGGGCTCGTCAGATACGCAGTATTTT.

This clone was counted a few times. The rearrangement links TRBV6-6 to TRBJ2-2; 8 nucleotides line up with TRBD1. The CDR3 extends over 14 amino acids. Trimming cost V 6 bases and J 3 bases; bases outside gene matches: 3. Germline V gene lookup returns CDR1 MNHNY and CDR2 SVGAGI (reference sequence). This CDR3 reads CASSKDRDTGELFF. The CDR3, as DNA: TGTGCCAGCAGCAAGGACAGGGACACCGGGGAGCTGTTTTTT.

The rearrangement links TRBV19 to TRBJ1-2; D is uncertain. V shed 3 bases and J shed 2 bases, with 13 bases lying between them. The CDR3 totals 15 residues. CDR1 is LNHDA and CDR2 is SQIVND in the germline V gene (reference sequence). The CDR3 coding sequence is TGTGCCAGTAGTATTTTTGGTACAGAAAACTATGGCTACACCTTC. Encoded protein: CASSIFGTENYGYTF.

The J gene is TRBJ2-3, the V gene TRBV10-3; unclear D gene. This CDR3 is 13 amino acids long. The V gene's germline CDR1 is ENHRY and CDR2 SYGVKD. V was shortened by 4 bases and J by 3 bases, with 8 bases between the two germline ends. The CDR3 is CAISGIRTDTQYF. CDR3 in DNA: TGTGCCATCAGTGGAATTCGGACAGATACGCAGTATTTT.